A single sample gave rise to the 5 T cell receptor beta chains below, sequenced in a study of shared clonotypes between healthy human individuals. TCRdb's table, derived via immunoSEQ multiplex PCR, lists solely in-frame clones and lacks some. Of about 990,000 clones in the sample, around three quarters were seen once. Sequences were obtained from memory CD4+ T cells from PBMCs. Subset noted: CD45RA-negative fraction. The receptors shown here come from a man aged 18 to 29 in good health. Some clones in this sample may be carry-over from other donors' samples.

This rearrangement joins TRBV2 to TRBJ2-1; 7 bases line up with TRBD2. The CDR3 covers 15 residues. Germline CDR1 reads SNHLY; CDR2 reads FYNNEI. V trimming: 6 bases; J trimming: 7 bases; junction bases outside the gene matches: 12. The CDR3: CASSRTSLEWNEQFF. The CDR3 DNA follows: TGTGCCAGCAGCCGGACTAGTTTAGAATGGAATGAGCAGTTCTTC.

This clone occurred once. Other DNA variants within this sample encode the same CDR3. The chain has TRBV6-1 and TRBJ1-1; D is possibly TRBD1 (5 bases). Trimming pared 7 bases from V and 8 bases from J, leaving 11 bases between. CDR3 size: 11 residues. Germline lookup yields CDR1 MNHNS and CDR2 SASEGT. The CDR3 DNA follows: TGTGCCAGCATCGGGACCGCAGAAGCTTTCTTT. Its translation is CASIGTAEAFF.

The V call is TRBV4-2, the J call TRBJ2-7; 9 bases align to TRBD2. The V gene's germline CDR1 is LGHNA and CDR2 YNFKEQ. CDR3 size: 14 residues. V trimming: 3 bases; J trimming: 4 bases; junction bases outside the gene matches: 4. CDR3 in amino acids: CASSQASGKYEQYF. In DNA, the CDR3 is TGTGCCAGCAGCCAGGCTAGCGGGAAGTACGAGCAGTACTTC.

V is TRBV30 and J is TRBJ2-5; TRBD1 matches at 7 bases. This CDR3 spans 15 amino acids. V was pared by 3 bases and J by 7 bases, with 14 bases of the junction left unmatched. Germline CDR1 is GTSNPN and CDR2 is SVGIG (reference sequence). Here the CDR3 DNA reads TGTGCCTGGAGGCTCCCCGACAGGGTATTGGGGACCCAGTACTTC. Its protein is CAWRLPDRVLGTQYF.

The V call is TRBV19, the J call TRBJ1-2; D is uncertain. Trimming shortened V by 4 bases and J by 4 bases, and 16 bases separated the two germline ends. This CDR3 is 15 amino acids long. Germline assignment: CDR1 LNHDA and CDR2 SQIVND (reference sequence). CDR3 amino acids: CASSTKGTPAYGYTF. DNA of the CDR3: TGTGCCAGTAGTACGAAAGGTACCCCCGCCTATGGCTACACCTTC.